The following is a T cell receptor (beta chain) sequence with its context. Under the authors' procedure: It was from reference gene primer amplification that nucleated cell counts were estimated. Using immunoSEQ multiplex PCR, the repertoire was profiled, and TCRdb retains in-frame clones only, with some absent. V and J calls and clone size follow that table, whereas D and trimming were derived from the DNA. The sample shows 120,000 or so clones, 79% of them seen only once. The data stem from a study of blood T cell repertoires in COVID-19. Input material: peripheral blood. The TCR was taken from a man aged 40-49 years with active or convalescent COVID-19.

CDR3 sequence: CASSIIHQGEKLFF. CDR3 in DNA: TGTGCCAGTAGTATTATACATCAGGGAGAAAAACTGTTTTTT. The chain is built from TRBV19 and TRBJ1-4; D is possibly TRBD1 (5 bases). Germline CDR1 LNHDA, CDR2 SQIVND (reference sequence). V lost 3 bases to trimming and J lost 8 bases, with 13 bases between them. The CDR3 covers 14 residues.